The sequence of this T cell receptor beta chain was determined in a study of T cell repertoires in cytomegalovirus infection. Study summary: The study used recently identified HLA-C-restricted and well-studied HLA-B-restricted CMV epitopes. Based on public TCR beta signatures, there were indications of CMV infection and of a matching HLA type. The study's findings and limits: The ex vivo response showed dominance by HLA-C-restricted CMV-specific TCR beta clonotypes. Carriage of CMV together with the relevant HLA was identifiable through cumulative public TCR beta family frequency.

Concerning this clonotype itself: The antigen is undetermined.

The CDR3 is 15 amino acids. Trimming took 7 bases from V and 4 from J, leaving 18 bases between them. The germline gives CDR1 LNHDA, CDR2 SQIVND (reference sequence). Using its own MiXCR run on the reads, TCRdb lists one record per CDR3 protein. The repertoire consists of approximately 910,000 distinct CDR3 sequences, with about 33% occurring once and the leading ten covering 13%. The sample was cultured CD8+ T cells from PBMCs, taken from culture after CMV antigen stimulation. The TCR comes from a human donor in good health (CMV status not recorded). Some clones in this sample may be carry-over from other donors' samples. The rearrangement links TRBV19 to TRBJ2-3; D gene ambiguous. The CDR3 reads CASMVVESGADTQYF. The CDR3 region has the DNA TGTGCCAGTATGGTAGTTGAGTCGGGCGCAGATACGCAGTATTTT.